This TCR beta chain was observed in a study of cytomegalovirus exposure and HLA in healthy donors. CDR1 SNHLY and CDR2 FYNNEI come from the germline V gene. This CDR3 region has 13 residues. Trimming stripped 6 bases from V and 4 bases from J, with 12 bases between. The sample holds a few counts of this clone. The primer mix had 60 Vbeta and 13 Jbeta primers. Sequenced by immunoSEQ multiplex PCR; TCRdb stores in-frame clones only, minus some. There are around 130,000 clones in the sample; around three quarters occur only once, and 1.5% to 2.5% lies in the top ten. V usage is TRBV2 and J usage is TRBJ2-5; tentative D call: TRBD1 (5 bases). The sequenced material came from PBMCs. The sequence was collected from a man aged 18 to 30 in good health and CMV-seronegative. Written as DNA, the CDR3 is TGTGCCAGCAGACAGGACATCGGAGAGACCCAGTACTTC. This sequence encodes CASRQDIGETQYF.